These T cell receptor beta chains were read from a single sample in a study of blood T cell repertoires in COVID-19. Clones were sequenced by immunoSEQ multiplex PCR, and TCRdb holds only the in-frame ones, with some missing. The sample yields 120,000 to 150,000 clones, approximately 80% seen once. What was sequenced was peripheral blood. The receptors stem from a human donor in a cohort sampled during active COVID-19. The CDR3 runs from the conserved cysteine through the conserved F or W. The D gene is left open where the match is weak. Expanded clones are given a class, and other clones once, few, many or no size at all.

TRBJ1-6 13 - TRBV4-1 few CASSRPGNSPLHF TGCGCCAGCAGTAGGCCGGGTAATTCACCCCTCCACTTT
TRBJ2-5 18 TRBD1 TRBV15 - CATSRARTGTVYQETQYF TGTGCCACCAGCAGAGCTCGCACAGGGACAGTGTACCAAGAGACCCAGTACTTC
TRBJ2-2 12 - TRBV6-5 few CASTVRTGELFF TGTGCCAGCACCGTCCGCACCGGGGAGCTGTTTTTT
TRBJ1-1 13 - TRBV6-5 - CASIGPGWVEAFF TGTGCCAGCATCGGACCGGGGTGGGTTGAAGCTTTCTTT
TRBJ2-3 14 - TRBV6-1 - CASSEETATDTQYF TGTGCCAGCAGTGAAGAGACAGCAACAGATACGCAGTATTTT
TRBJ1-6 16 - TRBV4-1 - CASSQPDGAFNSPLHF TGCGCCAGCAGCCAACCTGATGGGGCCTTCAATTCACCCCTCCACTTT
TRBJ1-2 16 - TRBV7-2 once CASSLTGVNKNYGYTF TGTGCCAGCAGCCTGACGGGGGTGAATAAGAACTATGGCTACACCTTC
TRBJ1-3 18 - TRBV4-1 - CASSQPNRAQASGNTIYF TGCGCCAGCAGCCAACCAAACAGGGCACAGGCCTCCGGAAACACCATATATTTT
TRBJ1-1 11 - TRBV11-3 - CASSLAVEAFF TGTGCCAGCAGCTTGGCAGTTGAAGCTTTCTTT
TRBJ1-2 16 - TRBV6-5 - CASSYERAWYNYGYTF TGTGCCAGCAGTTACGAGAGGGCGTGGTACAACTATGGCTACACCTTC
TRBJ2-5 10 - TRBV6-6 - CAARGETQYF TGTGCCGCTAGGGGGGAGACCCAGTACTTC
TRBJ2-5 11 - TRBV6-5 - CASRGEETQYF TGTGCTTCGCGGGGAGAAGAGACCCAGTACTTC
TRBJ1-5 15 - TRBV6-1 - CASSEMAGSNQPQHF TGTGCCAGCAGTGAAATGGCTGGCAGCAATCAGCCCCAGCATTTT
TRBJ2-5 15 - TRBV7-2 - CASSPGLPDEETQYF TGTGCCAGCAGCCCGGGACTCCCGGACGAAGAGACCCAGTACTTC
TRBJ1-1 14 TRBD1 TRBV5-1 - CASSKQGMNTEAFF TGCGCCAGCAGCAAACAGGGGATGAACACTGAAGCTTTCTTT
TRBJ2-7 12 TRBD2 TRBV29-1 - CSGRTGGHEQYF TGCAGCGGAAGGACGGGGGGACACGAGCAGTACTTC
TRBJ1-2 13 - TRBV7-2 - CASSLNRAGGYTF TGTGCCAGCAGCCTAAATCGGGCGGGTGGCTACACCTTC
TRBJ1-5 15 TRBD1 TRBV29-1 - CSVRYGTGSNQPQHF TGCAGCGTTCGATATGGGACAGGGAGCAATCAGCCCCAGCATTTT
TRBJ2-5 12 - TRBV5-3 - CARSLAMETQYF TGTGCCAGAAGCTTAGCAATGGAGACCCAGTACTTC
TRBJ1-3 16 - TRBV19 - CASSVSGAGAGNTIYF TGTGCCAGTAGCGTCTCTGGGGCAGGGGCTGGAAACACCATATATTTT
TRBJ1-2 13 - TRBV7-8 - CASSLGQGYGYTF TGTGCCAGCAGCTTAGGCCAGGGCTATGGCTACACCTTC
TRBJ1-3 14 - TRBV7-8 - CASRAGVIGNTIYF TGTGCCAGCCGCGCAGGGGTTATTGGAAACACCATATATTTT
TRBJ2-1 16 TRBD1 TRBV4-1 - CASSQGLGGASNEQFF TGCGCCAGCAGCCAAGGGTTAGGGGGCGCTTCCAATGAGCAGTTCTTC
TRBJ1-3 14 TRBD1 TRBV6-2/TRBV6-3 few CASSIRQGWNTIYF TGTGCCAGCAGTATCCGACAGGGATGGAACACCATATATTTT
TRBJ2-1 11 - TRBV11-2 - CASTRYNEQFF TGTGCCAGCACCCGTTACAATGAGCAGTTCTTC
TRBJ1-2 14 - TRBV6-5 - CASSWDKQGYGYTF TGTGCCAGCAGTTGGGATAAACAGGGCTATGGCTACACCTTC
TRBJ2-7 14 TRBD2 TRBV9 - CASSVNSGGYEQYF TGTGCCAGCAGCGTAAATAGCGGGGGATACGAGCAGTACTTC
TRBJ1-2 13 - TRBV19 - CATRLGADYGYTF TGTGCCACTCGCCTGGGGGCGGACTATGGCTACACCTTC
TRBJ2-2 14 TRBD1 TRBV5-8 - CASSKGQGIGELFF TGTGCCAGCAGCAAGGGACAGGGGATCGGGGAGCTGTTTTTT
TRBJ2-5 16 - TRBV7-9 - CASSLDSVGLKETQYF TGTGCCAGCAGCTTAGACAGTGTGGGACTGAAAGAGACCCAGTACTTC
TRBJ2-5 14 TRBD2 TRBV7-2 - CASSPGGGQETQYF TGTGCCAGCAGCCCGGGGGGGGGACAAGAGACCCAGTACTTC
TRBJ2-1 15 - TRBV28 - CASSAGWESGNEQFF TGTGCCAGCAGCGCCGGATGGGAGTCAGGCAATGAGCAGTTCTTC
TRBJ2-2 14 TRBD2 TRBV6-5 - CASSLGGVTGELFF TGTGCCAGCAGCCTCGGGGGGGTCACCGGGGAGCTGTTTTTT
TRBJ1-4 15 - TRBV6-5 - CASSYSGATNEKLFF TGTGCCAGCAGTTACTCGGGGGCGACTAATGAAAAACTGTTTTTT
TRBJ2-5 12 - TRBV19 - CASKAPGETQYF TGTGCCTCGAAGGCGCCAGGGGAGACCCAGTACTTC
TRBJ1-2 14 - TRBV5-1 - CASSFGGESYGYTF TGCGCCAGCAGCTTTGGAGGGGAATCCTATGGCTACACCTTC
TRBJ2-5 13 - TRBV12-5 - CASGFRRTETQYF TGTGCTAGTGGTTTCCGTAGAACGGAGACCCAGTACTTC
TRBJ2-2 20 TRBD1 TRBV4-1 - CASSQMGTAKNYPNTGELFF TGCGCCAGCAGCCAGATGGGGACAGCGAAGAACTACCCGAACACCGGGGAGCTGTTTTTT
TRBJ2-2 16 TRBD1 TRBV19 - CASRSLAGGETGELFF TGTGCCAGTAGGAGCCTGGCAGGGGGCGAGACCGGGGAGCTGTTTTTT
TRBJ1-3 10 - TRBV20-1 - CSAAGNTIYF TGCAGTGCCGCTGGAAACACCATATATTTT
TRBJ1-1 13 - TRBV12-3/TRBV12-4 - CASTTISNTEAFF TGTGCCAGCACCACTATTTCGAACACTGAAGCTTTCTTT
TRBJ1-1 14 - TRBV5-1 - CASSLPGLNTEAFF TGCGCCAGCAGCTTGCCAGGATTGAACACTGAAGCTTTCTTT
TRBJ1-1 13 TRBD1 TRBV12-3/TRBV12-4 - CASSRTGLIAAFF TGTGCCAGCAGTCGGACAGGGTTGATAGCAGCTTTCTTT
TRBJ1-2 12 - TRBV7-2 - CASSYDSYGYTF TGTGCCAGCAGCTATGACAGCTATGGCTACACCTTC
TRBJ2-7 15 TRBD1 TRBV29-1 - CSVGGLKDRDDEQYF TGCAGCGTTGGGGGGCTGAAGGACAGGGATGATGAGCAGTACTTC
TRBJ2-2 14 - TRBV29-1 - CSVNRDGVTGELFF TGCAGCGTTAACAGGGACGGGGTCACCGGGGAGCTGTTTTTT
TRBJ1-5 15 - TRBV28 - CASSLSGIGNQPQHF TGTGCCAGCAGTTTATCGGGGATCGGTAATCAGCCCCAGCATTTT
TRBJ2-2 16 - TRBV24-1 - CATSGTSGGRTGELFF TGTGCCACCAGTGGTACCTCGGGGGGCCGCACCGGGGAGCTGTTTTTT